The present T cell receptor beta chain was sequenced within a study of CD8 T cells in ankylosing spondylitis (TCRdb year 2017). With regard to the full study: To find TCR variants linked to disease, the study profiled T cell receptor beta repertoires in ankylosing spondylitis patients and healthy donors. In total, the full study cohort was made up of 85 to 140 healthy donors and approximately 24 ankylosing spondylitis patients. Samples of peripheral blood were taken, and for ankylosing spondylitis patients, synovial fluid was collected as well.

Findings and caveats that apply to the study as a whole: A TCR beta motif of 8 or 9 highly homologous amino acid variants appeared characteristic of blood from ankylosing spondylitis patients. Some motif variants were previously reported in synovial fluid and blood of reactive arthritis patients, suggesting common disease-initiation mechanisms. Significant enrichment of the disease-linked clones was reported in matched synovial fluid samples from ankylosing spondylitis patients. The disease-linked clones showed a CD8+ phenotype and occurred at relatively low frequencies in peripheral blood.

The reads were generated on an Illumina HiSeq 2500. Quantitative 5'-RACE with molecular barcodes was the method used to prepare the TCR beta libraries. In the authors' own workflow: To identify disease-linked TCR variants, a new computational method was used, one built on a probabilistic model of VDJ rearrangement. The public reads were quality trimmed at Q25 with fastp and then assembled into clones with MiXCR by TCRdb, keeping productive beta chains. Identical CDR3 protein sequences are pooled into one entry, listed with their most common genes and DNA. The V and J calls follow TCRdb's processing rather than the paper's. The sample contains roughly 86,000 distinct CDR3 sequences, about 9% of them found a single time. The top ten clones comprise just over 5% of the sample. V is shortened by 5 bases, J by 9 bases, and the region joining them spans 19 bases. The CDR3, cysteine through phenylalanine, is 14 amino acids long. Kept here is only the CDR3 DNA, which spans 42 bases and is read in frame from base 1. CDR1 LNHDA and CDR2 SQIVND were looked up in the germline V gene (reference sequence).

This clonotype was detected only a few times. Its antigen is not yet known. Base qualities are not recorded, but no much larger clone differs from it by a single base. The sample taken for sequencing was blood, either unsorted or a sorted T cell fraction (not recorded which). The chain employs TRBV19 and TRBJ1-1, with TRBD1 perhaps the D gene, on 6 matching bases. The sequence was obtained from a male donor with ankylosing spondylitis or in good health (not recorded which). The CDR3 has the sequence CASSVARRGSKAFF. The nucleotide sequence is TGTGCCAGTAGTGTCGCCCGGAGGGGGAGTAAAGCTTTCTTT.